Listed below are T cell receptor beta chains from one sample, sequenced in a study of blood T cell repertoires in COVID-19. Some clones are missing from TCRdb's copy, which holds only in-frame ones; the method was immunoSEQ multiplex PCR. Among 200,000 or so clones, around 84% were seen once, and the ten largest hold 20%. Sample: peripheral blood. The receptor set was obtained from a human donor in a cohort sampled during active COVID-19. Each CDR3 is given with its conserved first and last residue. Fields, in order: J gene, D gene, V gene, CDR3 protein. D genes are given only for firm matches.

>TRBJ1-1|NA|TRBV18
CASSPQGTEAFF
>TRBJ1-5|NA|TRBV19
CASSSQGNSNQPQHF
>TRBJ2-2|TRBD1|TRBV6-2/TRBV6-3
CASSYVAGGIGELFF
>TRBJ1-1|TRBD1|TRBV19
CASSRTGALVEAFF
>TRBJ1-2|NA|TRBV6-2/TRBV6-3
CASSRQGGIGYTF
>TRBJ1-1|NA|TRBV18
CASSPLSLAGRGNTEAFF
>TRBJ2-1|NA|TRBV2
CASSDTYNEQFF
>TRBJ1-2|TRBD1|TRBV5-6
CASSYGTGGRDGYTF
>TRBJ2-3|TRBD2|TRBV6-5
CASSFSGGGDTQYF
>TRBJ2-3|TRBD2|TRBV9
CASSVVGGTQYF
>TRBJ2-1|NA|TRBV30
CAWSVLGGEQFF
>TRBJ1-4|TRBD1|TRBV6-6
CASSFRQGWEKLFF
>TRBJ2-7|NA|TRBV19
CASSIQALSYEQYF
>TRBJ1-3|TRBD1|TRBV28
CASSRQGARGNTIYF
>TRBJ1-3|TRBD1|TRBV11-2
CASSRQGVGNTIYF
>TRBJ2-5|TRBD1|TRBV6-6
CASRGQGRGKETQYF
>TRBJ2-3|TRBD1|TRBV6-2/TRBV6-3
CASSPNSRDRGHTDTQYF
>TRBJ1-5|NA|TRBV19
CASSIGGGGSNQPQHF
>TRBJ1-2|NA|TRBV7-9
CASSLGGAYGYTF
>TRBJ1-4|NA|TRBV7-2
CASSIQGSTNEKLFF
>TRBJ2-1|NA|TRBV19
CASTEQEGAYNEQFF
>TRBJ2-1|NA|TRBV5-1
CASSNGSSYNEQFF
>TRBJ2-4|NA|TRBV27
CASSWTDKNIQYF
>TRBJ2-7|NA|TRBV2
CASSEGRVPYEQYF
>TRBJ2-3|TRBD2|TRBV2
CASSLGLAGADTQYF
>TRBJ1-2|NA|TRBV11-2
CASSSILDGYYGYTF
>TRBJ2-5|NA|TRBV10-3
CAISEGKRETQYF
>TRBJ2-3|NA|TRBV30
CAWSVYARGTDTQYF
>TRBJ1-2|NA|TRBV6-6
CASSYGLPNYGYTF